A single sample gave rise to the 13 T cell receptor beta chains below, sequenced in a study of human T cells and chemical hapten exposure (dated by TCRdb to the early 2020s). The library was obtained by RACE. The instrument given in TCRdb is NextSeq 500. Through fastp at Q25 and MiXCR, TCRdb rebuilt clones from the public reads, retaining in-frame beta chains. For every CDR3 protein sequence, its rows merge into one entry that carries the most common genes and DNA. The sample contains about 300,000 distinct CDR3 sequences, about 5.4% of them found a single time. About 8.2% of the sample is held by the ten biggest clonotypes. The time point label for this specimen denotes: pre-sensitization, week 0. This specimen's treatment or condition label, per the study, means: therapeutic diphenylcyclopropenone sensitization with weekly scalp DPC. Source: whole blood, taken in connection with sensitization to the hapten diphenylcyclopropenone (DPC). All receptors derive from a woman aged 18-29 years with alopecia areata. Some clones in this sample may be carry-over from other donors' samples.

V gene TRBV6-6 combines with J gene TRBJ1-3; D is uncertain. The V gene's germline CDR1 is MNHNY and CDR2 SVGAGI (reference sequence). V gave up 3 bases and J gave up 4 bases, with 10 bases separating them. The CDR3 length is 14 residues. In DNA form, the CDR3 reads TGTGCCAGCAGTTATTCCGCATCCGGAAACACCATATATTTT. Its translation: CASSYSASGNTIYF.

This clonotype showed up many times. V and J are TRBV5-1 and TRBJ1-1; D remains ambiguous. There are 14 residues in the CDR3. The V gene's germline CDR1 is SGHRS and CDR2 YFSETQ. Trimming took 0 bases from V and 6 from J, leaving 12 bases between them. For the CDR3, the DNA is TGCGCCAGCAGCTTGGCGGATGGAACCGCTGAAGCTTTCTTT. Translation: CASSLADGTAEAFF.

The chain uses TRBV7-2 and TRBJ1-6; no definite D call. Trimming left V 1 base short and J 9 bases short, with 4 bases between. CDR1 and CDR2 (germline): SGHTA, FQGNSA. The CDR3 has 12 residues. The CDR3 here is CASSLGLSPLHF. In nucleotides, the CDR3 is TGTGCCAGCAGCTTAGGGCTTTCACCCCTCCACTTT.

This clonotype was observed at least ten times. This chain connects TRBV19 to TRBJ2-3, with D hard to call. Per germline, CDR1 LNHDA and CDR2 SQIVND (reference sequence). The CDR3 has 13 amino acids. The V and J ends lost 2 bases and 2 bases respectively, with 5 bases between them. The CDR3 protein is CASSITTTDTQYF. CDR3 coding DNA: TGTGCCAGTAGTATAACCACCACAGATACGCAGTATTTT.

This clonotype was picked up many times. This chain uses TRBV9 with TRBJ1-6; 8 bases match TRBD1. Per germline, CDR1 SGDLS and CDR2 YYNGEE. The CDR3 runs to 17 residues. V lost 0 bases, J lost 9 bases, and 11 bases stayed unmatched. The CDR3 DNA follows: TGTGCCAGCAGCGTAGCATCGGGGCAGGGGGCGAGTTCACCCCTCCACTTT. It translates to CASSVASGQGASSPLHF.

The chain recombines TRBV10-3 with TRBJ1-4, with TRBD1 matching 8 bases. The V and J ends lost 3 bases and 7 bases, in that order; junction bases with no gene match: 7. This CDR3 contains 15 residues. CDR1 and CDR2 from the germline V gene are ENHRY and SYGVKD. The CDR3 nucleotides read TGTGCCATCAGTGAACGGGACAGGATATCTGAAAAACTGTTTTTT. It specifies CAISERDRISEKLFF.

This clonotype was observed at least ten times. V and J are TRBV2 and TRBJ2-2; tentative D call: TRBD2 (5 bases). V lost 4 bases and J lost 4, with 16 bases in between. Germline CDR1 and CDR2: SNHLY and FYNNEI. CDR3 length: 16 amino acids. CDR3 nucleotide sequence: TGTGCCAGCAGTGGACTCGGGATGTCGAGCACCGGGGAGCTGTTTTTT. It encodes CASSGLGMSSTGELFF.

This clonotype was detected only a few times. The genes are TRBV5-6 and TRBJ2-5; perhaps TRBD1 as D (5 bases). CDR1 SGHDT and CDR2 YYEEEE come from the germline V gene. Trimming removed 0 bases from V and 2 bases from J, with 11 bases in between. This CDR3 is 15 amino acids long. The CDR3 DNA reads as TGTGCCAGCAGCTTGGAAGGCAGGGTTCAAGAGACCCAGTACTTC. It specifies CASSLEGRVQETQYF.

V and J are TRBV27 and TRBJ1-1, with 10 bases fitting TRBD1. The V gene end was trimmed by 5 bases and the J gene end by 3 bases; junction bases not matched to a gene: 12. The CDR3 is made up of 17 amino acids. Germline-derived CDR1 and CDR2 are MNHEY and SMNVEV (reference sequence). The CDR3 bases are TGTGCCAGCAGTCCCGACCGGGACAGGGGAATTTACACTGAAGCTTTCTTT. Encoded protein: CASSPDRDRGIYTEAFF.

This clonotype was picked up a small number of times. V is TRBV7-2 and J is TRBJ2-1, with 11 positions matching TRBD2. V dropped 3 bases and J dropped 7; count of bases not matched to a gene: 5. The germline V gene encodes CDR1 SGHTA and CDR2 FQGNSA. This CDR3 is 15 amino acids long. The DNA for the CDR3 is TGTGCCAGCAGCTTCGTAGCGGGGGGGCAGAATGAGCAGTTCTTC. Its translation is CASSFVAGGQNEQFF.

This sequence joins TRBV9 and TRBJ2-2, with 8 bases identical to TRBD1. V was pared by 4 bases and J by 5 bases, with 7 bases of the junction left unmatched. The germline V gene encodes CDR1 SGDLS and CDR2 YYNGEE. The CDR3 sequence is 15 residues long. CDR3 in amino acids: CASSTRTGWTGELFF. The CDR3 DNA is TGTGCCAGCAGCACTCGGACAGGGTGGACCGGGGAGCTGTTTTTT.

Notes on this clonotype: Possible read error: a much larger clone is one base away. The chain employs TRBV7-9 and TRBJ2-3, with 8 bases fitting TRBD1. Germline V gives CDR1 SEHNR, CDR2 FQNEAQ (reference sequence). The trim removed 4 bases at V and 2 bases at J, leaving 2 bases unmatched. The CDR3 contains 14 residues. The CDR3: CASSSGQDTDTQYF. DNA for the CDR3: TGTGCCAGCAGCTCGGGACAGGACACAGATACGCAGTATTTT.

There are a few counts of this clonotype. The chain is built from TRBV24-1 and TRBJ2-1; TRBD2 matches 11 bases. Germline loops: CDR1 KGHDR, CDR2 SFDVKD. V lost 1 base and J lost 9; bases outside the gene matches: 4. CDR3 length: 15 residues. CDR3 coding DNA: TGTGCCACCAGTGATTTACTAGCGGGGGCCTCTGAGCAGTTCTTC. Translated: CATSDLLAGASEQFF.